Below, 24 T cell receptor beta chains from the same sample are listed, as sequenced in a study of T cell responses to AZD1222 COVID-19 vaccine. The assay was immunoSEQ multiplex PCR, and TCRdb's table has in-frame clones only and misses some. The sample shows some 120,000 clones, 70% to 90% of them seen only once. This specimen was peripheral blood, taken on day 0 of AZD1222 vaccination. The receptors come from an adult in good health.

The chain has TRBV29-1 and TRBJ2-7, with TRBD1 identical over 12 bases. Trimming cost V 4 bases and J 5 bases; bases outside gene matches: 6. This CDR3 is 14 amino acids long. Germline V lookup: CDR1 SQVTM, CDR2 ANQGSEA. The DNA for the CDR3 is TGCAGCGTTGGAGGGGGACAGGGGGCAAACGAGCAGTACTTC. Translated: CSVGGGQGANEQYF.

The rearrangement uses TRBV24-1 and TRBJ1-5; no reliable D call. This CDR3 contains 14 residues. Deletions cut 3 bases from V and 3 bases from J, with 8 bases between. Germline CDR1 and CDR2: KGHDR and SFDVKD. The CDR3 is CATSDIGANQPQHF. The CDR3 DNA reads TGTGCCACCAGTGATATAGGTGCCAATCAGCCCCAGCATTTT.

The chain uses TRBV7-2 and TRBJ2-7; tentative D call: TRBD2 (6 bases). The CDR3 spans 14 residues. V lost 5 bases and J 1 base, leaving 12 bases between the germline ends. Germline loops: CDR1 SGHTA, CDR2 FQGNSA. Written as DNA, the CDR3 is TGTGCCAGCAGCCCCCTGGGGGGATCCTACGAGCAGTACTTC. This encodes CASSPLGGSYEQYF.

The chain joins TRBV28 to TRBJ2-3; 9 bases are shared with TRBD2. Unmatched junction bases numbered 5, after V lost 10 bases and J lost 3 bases. The CDR3 has 13 residues. Germline loops: CDR1 MDHEN, CDR2 SYDVKM. CDR3 nucleotide sequence: TGTGCCACGCGTAGCGGGAGTACAGATACGCAGTATTTT. Translating gives CATRSGSTDTQYF.

Notes on this clone: In the same sample, other DNA sequences code for this CDR3. V is TRBV12-5 and J is TRBJ2-3; D is undetermined. The CDR3 spans 12 residues. Trimming pared 4 bases from V and 3 bases from J, leaving 5 bases between. The germline gives CDR1 LGHNT, CDR2 FRNRAP. CDR3 residues: CASGSNTDTQYF. CDR3 coding DNA: TGTGCTAGTGGTTCCAATACAGATACGCAGTATTTT. Complete variable domain (other parts from reference TRBV12-5 and TRBJ2-3): DARVTQTPRHKVTEMGQEVTMRCQPILGHNTVFWYRQTMMQGLELLAYFRNRAPLDDSGMPKDRFSAEMPDATLATLKIQPSEPRDSAVYFCASGSNTDTQYFGPGTRLTVL.

The CDR3 region has the DNA TGTGCCAGCAGCTTAGGTAACTATGGCTACACCTTC. This translates into CASSLGNYGYTF. The chain links TRBV28 to TRBJ1-2, with unresolved D. With 6 bases removed from V and 1 base from J, the gap between germline ends came to 6 bases. Germline CDR1 reads MDHEN; CDR2 reads SYDVKM. The CDR3 loop spans 12 amino acids.

This sequence joins TRBV6-5 and TRBJ1-1; D might be TRBD1 (5 bases). V was pared by 1 base and J by 1 base, with 10 bases between. The CDR3 contains 15 residues. The germline CDR1 and CDR2 sequences are MNHEY and SVGAGI. The CDR3 nucleotides read TGTGCCAGCAGTTACTATCAGGGCCGGAACACTGAAGCTTTCTTT. This encodes CASSYYQGRNTEAFF.

This chain joins TRBV14 and TRBJ2-7, with D tentatively TRBD2 (5 bases). CDR3 length equals 17 residues. Looked up from germline, CDR1 is SGHDN and CDR2 is FVKESK. The V gene lost 3 bases and the J gene lost 6 bases, with 24 bases spanning the gap. The CDR3 loop reads CASSHITTRTLMIEQYF. CDR3 DNA: TGTGCCAGCAGCCACATTACGACTCGGACTCTAATGATCGAGCAGTACTTC.

For the CDR3, the DNA is TGTGCCAGTAGTGCCGGTGGGAAGCAGTACTTC. Protein product: CASSAGGKQYF. The chain carries TRBV19 and TRBJ2-7; D uncertain. V was shortened by 5 bases and J by 8 bases, with 10 bases between the two germline ends. The CDR3 is 11 amino acids. Germline-derived CDR1 and CDR2 are LNHDA and SQIVND (reference sequence).

V gene TRBV7-9 combines with J gene TRBJ2-3; weak D call: TRBD1 (6 bases). This CDR3 region has 15 residues. CDR1 and CDR2 from the germline V gene are SEHNR and FQNEAQ (reference sequence). Trimming shortened V by 6 bases and J by 8 bases, and 21 bases separated the two germline ends. Here the CDR3 reads CASRLQTGLSGTQYF. The DNA of the CDR3 is TGTGCCAGCAGACTACAGACAGGCCTATCGGGTACGCAGTATTTT.

The chain joins TRBV2 to TRBJ2-1; D remains ambiguous. Per germline, CDR1 SNHLY and CDR2 FYNNEI. The CDR3 extends over 13 amino acids. V lost 3 bases and J 6 bases, leaving 9 bases between the germline ends. The CDR3 DNA sequence: TGTGCCAGCAGTGAGAAGCCCCGCAATGAGCAGTTCTTC. It encodes CASSEKPRNEQFF.

The chain is built from TRBV2 and TRBJ2-7; D call uncertain. CDR3 length: 13 amino acids. The V gene's germline CDR1 is SNHLY and CDR2 FYNNEI. Deletions cut 5 bases from V and 3 bases from J, with 11 bases between. The CDR3 nucleotides read TGTGCCAGCAGTTCGGCACAGAACTACGAGCAGTACTTC. Its protein is CASSSAQNYEQYF.

The J gene is TRBJ1-5, the V gene TRBV28; TRBD1 is a possible D gene (5 bases). Per germline, CDR1 MDHEN and CDR2 SYDVKM. Trimming took off 1 base at V and 11 bases at J, with 18 bases between the two ends. The CDR3 has 15 residues. CDR3 residues: CASSLSGGGPPAQHF. The CDR3 region has the DNA TGTGCCAGCAGTTTATCTGGGGGAGGACCCCCGGCCCAGCATTTT.

The chain employs TRBV6-2 or TRBV6-3 and TRBJ1-4; D ambiguous. V lost 6 bases and J 3 bases, leaving 17 bases between the germline ends. The CDR3 totals 16 residues. Germline-derived CDR1 and CDR2 are MNHEY and SVGEGT. This CDR3 is CASSQYARESNEKLFF. For the CDR3, the DNA is TGTGCCAGCAGCCAATACGCCCGGGAGTCTAATGAAAAACTGTTTTTT.

The chain couples TRBV3-1 (or the pseudogene TRBV3-2) to TRBJ1-5; TRBD1 matches 7 bases. Trimming at V came to 1 base and at J to 1 base, leaving 4 bases not matched to a gene. The CDR3 is 16 residues long. The germline CDR1 and CDR2 sequences are LGHDT and YNNKEL (reference sequence). CDR3 sequence: CASSQGYRGSNQPQHF. In nucleotides, the CDR3 is TGTGCCAGCAGCCAAGGTTACAGGGGCAGCAATCAGCCCCAGCATTTT.

The rearrangement joins TRBV6-4 to TRBJ2-3; possible D gene TRBD2, 5 bases. Germline CDR1 MRHNA, CDR2 SNTAGT. The CDR3 consists of 13 residues. V was clipped by 4 bases and J by 3 bases, with 8 bases between them. This chain's CDR3 is CASSASGTDTQYF. For the CDR3, the DNA is TGTGCCAGCAGTGCATCGGGGACAGATACGCAGTATTTT.

The J gene is TRBJ1-5, the V gene TRBV7-9; TRBD1 is a possible D gene (5 bases). Trimming removed 1 base at V and 3 bases at J, with 10 bases between. CDR1 and CDR2 (germline): SEHNR, FQNEAQ (reference sequence). There are 15 residues in the CDR3. DNA of the CDR3: TGTGCCAGCAGCTTAGGACAGCCCAACAATCAGCCCCAGCATTTT. It yields the protein CASSLGQPNNQPQHF.

The chain joins TRBV10-1 to TRBJ1-5; 7 bases match TRBD1. CDR1 WNHNN and CDR2 SYGVQD come from the germline V gene (reference sequence). V lost 0 bases, J lost 0 bases, and 2 bases stayed unmatched. The CDR3 runs 16 residues. CDR3 protein: CASSESGQLSNQPQHF. The CDR3 DNA reads as TGCGCCAGCAGTGAGTCGGGACAGCTTAGCAATCAGCCCCAGCATTTT.

The genes are TRBV10-3 and TRBJ2-5; D is unclear. The CDR3 runs to 14 residues. The V end lost 10 bases, the J end lost 0 bases, and 15 bases lay between the germline ends. The germline gives CDR1 ENHRY, CDR2 SYGVKD. The chain's CDR3 is CATSTSPHQETQYF. The CDR3, as DNA: TGTGCCACCTCGACCTCCCCCCACCAAGAGACCCAGTACTTC.

The V gene is TRBV14, the J gene TRBJ1-2; D is undetermined. V shed 0 bases and J shed 8 bases, with 16 bases lying between them. The CDR3 covers 15 residues. Germline V CDR1 and CDR2: SGHDN, FVKESK. The CDR3 DNA follows: TGTGCCAGCAGCCAAGATCCCAGGTTCGGTGTCGGCTACACCTTC. It translates to CASSQDPRFGVGYTF.

The gene calls are TRBV28 and TRBJ2-7; D is perhaps TRBD1 (6 bases). Between the trimmed V and J ends, which lost 6 bases and 3 bases, there was a span of 12 bases. The CDR3 has 13 residues. Germline assignment: CDR1 MDHEN and CDR2 SYDVKM. The CDR3 coding sequence is TGTGCCAGCAGATATGGACAGAACTACGAGCAGTACTTC. Protein: CASRYGQNYEQYF.

The chain combines TRBV2 with TRBJ1-4; possible D gene TRBD1, 6 bases. Per germline, CDR1 SNHLY and CDR2 FYNNEI. The V end lost 11 bases, the J end lost 5 bases, and 9 bases lay between the germline ends. The CDR3 has 11 residues. The CDR3: CAEGGNEKLFF. DNA of the CDR3: TGTGCCGAAGGGGGGAATGAAAAACTGTTTTTT.

V is TRBV7-2 and J is TRBJ1-4, with 7 nucleotides matching TRBD1. Germline V gene sequence: CDR1 SGHTA, CDR2 FQGNSA. V shed 1 base, J shed 2 bases, and the junction held 10 bases outside the gene matches. This CDR3 region has 18 residues. This chain's CDR3 is CASSLGQGFESTNEKLFF. In DNA form, the CDR3 reads TGTGCCAGCAGCTTAGGACAGGGTTTCGAATCTACTAATGAAAAACTGTTTTTT. The full variable domain, in which reference TRBV7-2 and TRBJ1-4 provide the parts outside the CDR3, is GAGVSQSPSNKVTEKGKDVELRCDPISGHTALYWYRQSLGQGLEFLIYFQGNSAPDKSGLPSDRFSAERTGGSVSTLTIQRTQQEDSAVYLCASSLGQGFESTNEKLFFGSGTQLSVL.

In this sample, this clone turned up many times. This rearrangement joins TRBV25-1 to TRBJ2-2; D gene uncertain. Deletions cut 8 bases from V and 2 bases from J, with 9 bases between. This CDR3 spans 13 amino acids. CDR1 is MGHDK and CDR2 is SYGVNS in the germline V gene. CDR3 nucleotides: TGTGCCAGCCGGATTGCCAACACCGGGGAGCTGTTTTTT. This translates into CASRIANTGELFF.